Given below is one T cell receptor (beta chain) in context. Its antigen is not known. The CDR3 contains 13 residues. V was clipped by 3 bases and J by 4 bases, with 9 bases between them. Germline CDR1 is LNHDA and CDR2 is SQIVND (reference sequence). The source of the sample is a study of OX40 agonist ivuxolimab in advanced cancers. Sequenced by immunoSEQ multiplex PCR; TCRdb stores in-frame clones only, minus some. The table shows roughly 80,000 clones, with roughly 91% occurring only once. Study results and caveats: There were, on average, more expanded clones in CD8+ T cells than in CD4+. The 0.1-3.0 mg/kg partial responders had among the lowest clonal expansion. Doses of 0.1 to 3.0 mg/kg were accompanied by clonal expansion of CD4+ and CD8+ blood T cells by week 6.

The sample here was CD4+ or CD8+ T cells sorted from blood, taken in a trial of the OX40 agonist ivuxolimab. The receptor's source is an adult with an advanced solid tumor such as melanoma, head and neck, liver or kidney cancer. V gene TRBV19 combines with J gene TRBJ1-2; D might be TRBD1 (5 bases). This chain's CDR3 is CASSIRQSYGYTF. The DNA of the CDR3 is TGTGCCAGTAGTATCCGACAGTCCTATGGCTACACCTTC.